The 14 T cell receptor beta chains below come from one sample, sequenced in a study of monozygotic twins with inflammatory bowel disease. For each CDR3 protein, TCRdb gives one entry from its re-call of the 5' RACE reads, without DNA. The record lists some 150,000 distinct CDR3 sequences, of which the ten most abundant hold 2% to 3%. The source material was blood. The receptor source for this set is a human donor with ulcerative colitis or Crohn's disease, or a healthy co-twin of an affected twin (not recorded which).

V and J are TRBV12-3 or TRBV12-4 and TRBJ1-4; TCRdb calls TRBD1, which cannot be checked without DNA. This CDR3 comprises 15 residues. The CDR3 loop reads CASSPRQGAGEKLFF.

This rearrangement joins TRBV5-1 to TRBJ2-5; TCRdb indicates TRBD1, and absent DNA this call remains unverified. CDR1 is SGHRS and CDR2 is YFSETQ in the germline V gene. CDR3 length: 15 residues. The CDR3 is CASSFAGTEQETQYF.

This chain connects TRBV12-3 or TRBV12-4 to TRBJ2-3; TCRdb returns TRBD1, unconfirmable since there is no DNA. The CDR3 runs 16 residues. The CDR3 region is CASSFAGAGGTDTQYF.

The chain links TRBV6-2 or TRBV6-3 to TRBJ2-5; TCRdb designates TRBD2, a call that cannot be tested without DNA. The V gene's germline CDR1 is MNHEY and CDR2 SVGEGT. This CDR3 spans 15 amino acids. The CDR3 sequence is CASRRLAGVVETQYF.

This chain uses TRBV20-1 with TRBJ2-5; the TRBD1 assignment by TCRdb is unverifiable without DNA. Germline CDR1 DFQATT, CDR2 SNEGSKA (reference sequence). This CDR3 region has 17 residues. The CDR3 reads CSARGFEGGAPVETQYF.

The chain has TRBV25-1 and TRBJ2-1; the D gene TCRdb calls, TRBD2, cannot be checked with no DNA. The CDR3 consists of 16 residues. CDR1 and CDR2 (germline): MGHDK, SYGVNS. CDR3 sequence: CASSVGLTSGTDEQFF.

V usage is TRBV6-5 and J usage is TRBJ2-3; TCRdb calls TRBD1, which cannot be checked without DNA. Looked up from germline, CDR1 is MNHEY and CDR2 is SVGAGI. The CDR3 has 13 residues. The CDR3 loop is CASSRQGTDTQYF.

The CDR3 reads CASSLSGVNEQYF. This sequence joins TRBV7-2 and TRBJ2-7. This CDR3 has 13 amino acids. The germline gives CDR1 SGHTA, CDR2 FQGNSA.

The chain has TRBV5-1 and TRBJ2-1; the TCRdb call, TRBD2, lacks DNA for checking. This CDR3 comprises 17 residues. Germline CDR1 reads SGHRS; CDR2 reads YFSETQ. CDR3 protein: CASSQRASGRANNEQFF.

The chain is built from TRBV7-2 and TRBJ1-2; TCRdb outputs TRBD1, but without DNA this stays unchecked. Per germline, CDR1 SGHTA and CDR2 FQGNSA. The CDR3 covers 13 residues. CDR3 region: CASSEGVGDGYTF.

The rearrangement joins TRBV5-6 to TRBJ2-1; TCRdb picks TRBD1, but there is no DNA to check that call. CDR1 SGHDT and CDR2 YYEEEE come from the germline V gene. The length of the CDR3 is 15 residues. The CDR3 spells CASSLARDARNEQFF.

The rearrangement joins TRBV4-1 to TRBJ1-3. This CDR3 contains 18 residues. Per the germline V gene, CDR1 is MGHRA and CDR2 is YSYEKL. CDR3 in amino acids: CASSRLGPDSMSGNTIYF.

This chain joins TRBV7-9 and TRBJ1-1; checking the TCRdb D call of TRBD1 is not possible without DNA. Per germline, CDR1 SEHNR and CDR2 FQNEAQ (reference sequence). CDR3 length equals 13 residues. CDR3 amino acids: CASTQQGNTEAFF.

The chain joins TRBV18 to TRBJ1-6. The germline V gene has CDR1 KGHSH and CDR2 LQKENI. The CDR3 is 17 amino acids. CDR3 region: CASSPPMGYPSHSPLHF.